This T cell receptor beta chain was sequenced for a study of shared clonotypes between healthy human individuals. Study-wide context: Used for every donor were three CD4 naive, three CD4 memory, two CD8 naive and one CD8 memory plate.

Data came from immunoSEQ multiplex PCR; TCRdb stores just in-frame clones and leaves some out. Of under 600,000 clones in the sample, 95% to 98% were seen once. There are 15 residues in the CDR3. Germline lookup yields CDR1 MNHEY and CDR2 SVGAGI. The V gene end was trimmed by 1 base and the J gene end by 1 base; junction bases not matched to a gene: 0. With respect to this clone: Its specificity is not known.

Study conclusions and caveats: Enrolling few donors narrowed the genetic and exposure-history diversity that was represented.

The chain recombines TRBV6-5 with TRBJ2-3; 9 positions match TRBD2. The TCR originated in a woman younger than 45 in good health. Sequencing was carried out using naive CD4+ T cells sorted from blood. Subset reported: CD45RA+ positively selected. DNA for the CDR3: TGTGCCAGCAGTTACTTAGCGGGAGGCACAGATACGCAGTATTTT. Amino acids: CASSYLAGGTDTQYF.